A single sample is the source of the 10 T cell receptor beta chains below, sequenced in a study of identical twins. TCRdb re-called the 5' RACE reads with MiXCR, one entry per CDR3 protein. The table has approximately 500,000 distinct CDR3 sequences, approximately 24% seen once; the top ten hold about 2.9%. This same sample was also part of a study on T cells expressing NK-cell markers.

Sequencing was carried out using CD4+ T cells sorted from blood. The receptors were sampled from a woman between 18 and 29 years old in good health.

The chain couples TRBV12-3 or TRBV12-4 to TRBJ1-4, with D possibly being TRBD1 (5 bases). V lost 7 bases, J lost 7 bases, and 16 bases lay in between. CDR3 length equals 14 residues. CDR3 protein: CASNLRGVGEKLFF. CDR3 sequence (DNA): TGTGCCAGCAACTTGCGAGGGGTTGGTGAAAAACTGTTTTTT.

The chain couples TRBV5-1 to TRBJ2-5; possible D gene TRBD1, 6 bases. Germline V CDR1 and CDR2: SGHRS, YFSETQ. CDR3 length: 14 residues. V dropped 3 bases and J dropped 3 bases, with 12 bases sitting between them. CDR3 coding DNA: TGCGCCAGCAGCTGGGGTGACAGGAAAGAGACCCAGTACTTC. Amino acids: CASSWGDRKETQYF.

The rearrangement joins TRBV3-1 to TRBJ1-2, with 8 positions matching TRBD1. The CDR3 contains 16 residues. Per the germline V gene, CDR1 is LGHDT and CDR2 is YNNKEL (reference sequence). J gave up 5 bases and V 0 bases, and 8 bases lay outside the gene matches. The CDR3 nucleotides read TGTGCCAGCAGCCAAGATTGGGGAGGACAGGGATATGGCTACACCTTC. Its translation is CASSQDWGGQGYGYTF.

This clonotype has only a few counts. One end of the junction is discordant with germline, which a read error may explain. The V gene is TRBV3-1, the J gene TRBJ1-6, with D maybe TRBD1 (5 bases). This CDR3 spans 12 amino acids. Germline loops: CDR1 LGHDT, CDR2 YNNKEL (reference sequence). The DNA of the CDR3 is TGTGCCAGCACCCAAGGGGATTCACCCCTCCACTTT. This translates into CASTQGDSPLHF. Variable domain in full (rest from reference TRBV3-1 and TRBJ1-6): DTAVSQTPKYLVTQMGNDKSIKCEQNLGHDTMYWYKQDSKKFLKIMFSYNNKELIINETVPNRFSPKSPDKAHLNLHINSLELGDSAVYFCASTQGDSPLHFGNGTRLTVT.

This chain connects TRBV7-2 to TRBJ2-7; 7 positions agree with TRBD1. Unmatched junction bases numbered 1, after V lost 0 bases and J lost 2 bases. CDR3 length: 14 amino acids. From germline, CDR1 is SGHTA and CDR2 FQGNSA. This CDR3 reads CASSLATGAYEQYF. The DNA for the CDR3 is TGTGCCAGCAGCTTAGCTACAGGGGCCTACGAGCAGTACTTC.

Only a few counts were recorded for this clonotype. This chain links TRBV7-2 with TRBJ1-1; D is perhaps TRBD1 (5 bases). The CDR3 is 14 amino acids. Germline V lookup: CDR1 SGHTA, CDR2 FQGNSA. With 5 bases removed from V and 0 bases from J, the gap between germline ends came to 10 bases. CDR3 loop: CASSPGPLNTEAFF. The DNA for the CDR3 is TGTGCCAGCAGCCCGGGACCGTTGAACACTGAAGCTTTCTTT.

The sample holds many counts of this clonotype. The chain uses TRBV20-1 and TRBJ2-3; TRBD2 is a possible D gene (5 bases). V was cut by 6 bases and J by 7 bases, with 14 bases left in between. The CDR3 loop spans 12 amino acids. CDR1 DFQATT and CDR2 SNEGSKA come from the germline V gene (reference sequence). CDR3 DNA: TGCAGTGCAGTCCCGAGGGCAAATACGCAGTATTTT. Translating gives CSAVPRANTQYF.

The chain combines TRBV25-1 with TRBJ2-2, with D possibly matching TRBD2 (8 bases). The V end was cut by 6 bases, the J end by 4 bases, with 21 bases between. The CDR3 is 17 amino acids. Germline lookup yields CDR1 MGHDK and CDR2 SYGVNS. The CDR3 nucleotides are TGTGCCAGCAGCCCCCGGGGCGGGGGGACAGCCACCGGGGAGCTGTTTTTT. Translated, it gives CASSPRGGGTATGELFF.

The chain employs TRBV18 and TRBJ2-1, with D maybe TRBD2 (6 bases). V lost 2 bases and J 7 bases, leaving 27 bases between the germline ends. This CDR3 has 19 amino acids. Germline CDR1 KGHSH, CDR2 LQKENI. CDR3 region: CASSPGSRSGRERGNEQFF. CDR3 in DNA: TGTGCCAGCTCACCAGGGTCTCGGTCTGGCCGGGAGAGAGGAAATGAGCAGTTCTTC.

This clonotype has more than one count but fewer than ten. The V and J genes are TRBV29-1 and TRBJ1-1, with D possibly TRBD1 on 5 matching bases. The germline CDR1 and CDR2 sequences are SQVTM and ANQGSEA. V was pared by 3 bases and J by 8 bases, with 16 bases between. CDR3 size: 13 residues. The chain's CDR3 is CSVERTLLREAFF. The CDR3 DNA follows: TGCAGCGTTGAGCGGACATTGTTACGGGAAGCTTTCTTT.